This T cell receptor (beta chain) was captured in a study of shared clonotypes between healthy human individuals. The repertoire was sequenced with immunoSEQ multiplex PCR; TCRdb's copy has only in-frame clones and lacks some. The table lists 230,000 or so clones, 50% to 80% of them singletons. CDR1 is SGHVS and CDR2 is FQNEAQ in the germline V gene. This CDR3 comprises 13 residues. V shed 5 bases, J shed 4 bases, and the junction held 2 bases outside the gene matches. This clone was detected a few times. This TCR derives from a young man in good health. The chain is built from TRBV7-8 and TRBJ2-7; TRBD2 matches at 10 bases. The sample taken for sequencing was memory CD4+ T cells sorted from blood. The sample's subset: CD45RA-negative fraction. The CDR3 loop reads CASSGLAEYEQYF. The CDR3 nucleotides are TGTGCCAGCAGCGGACTAGCGGAATACGAGCAGTACTTC.